This T cell receptor beta chain was recovered during a study of tumor-infiltrating lymphocytes in oesophageal squamous cell carcinoma. Trimming took 5 bases from V and 3 from J, leaving 16 bases between them. The CDR3 contains 15 residues. Germline CDR1 and CDR2: MNHEY and SMNVEV (reference sequence). One entry per CDR3 protein, called by TCRdb with MiXCR from the PCR reads. The repertoire holds tens of thousands of distinct CDR3 sequences, with around 40% as singletons. Sequencing was done on a sample of esophageal tumor tissue. The chain joins TRBV27 to TRBJ1-1, with D maybe TRBD1 (6 bases). The sequence came from a male donor with esophageal squamous cell carcinoma. The CDR3 protein is CASSPVTGAYTEAFF. In DNA form, the CDR3 reads TGTGCCAGCAGTCCCGTCACGGGGGCGTACACTGAAGCTTTCTTT.